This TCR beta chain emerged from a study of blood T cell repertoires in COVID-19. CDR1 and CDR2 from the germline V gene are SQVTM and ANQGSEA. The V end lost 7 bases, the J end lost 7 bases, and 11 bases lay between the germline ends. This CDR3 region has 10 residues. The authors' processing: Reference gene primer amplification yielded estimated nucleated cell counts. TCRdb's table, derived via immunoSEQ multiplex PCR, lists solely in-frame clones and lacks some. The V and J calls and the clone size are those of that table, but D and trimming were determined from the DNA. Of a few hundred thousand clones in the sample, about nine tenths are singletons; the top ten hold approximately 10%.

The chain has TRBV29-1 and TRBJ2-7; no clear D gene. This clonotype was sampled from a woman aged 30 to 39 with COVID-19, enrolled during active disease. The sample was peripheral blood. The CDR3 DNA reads TGCAGCGCTACGCTAGAGGAGCAGTACTTC. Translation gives CSATLEEQYF.